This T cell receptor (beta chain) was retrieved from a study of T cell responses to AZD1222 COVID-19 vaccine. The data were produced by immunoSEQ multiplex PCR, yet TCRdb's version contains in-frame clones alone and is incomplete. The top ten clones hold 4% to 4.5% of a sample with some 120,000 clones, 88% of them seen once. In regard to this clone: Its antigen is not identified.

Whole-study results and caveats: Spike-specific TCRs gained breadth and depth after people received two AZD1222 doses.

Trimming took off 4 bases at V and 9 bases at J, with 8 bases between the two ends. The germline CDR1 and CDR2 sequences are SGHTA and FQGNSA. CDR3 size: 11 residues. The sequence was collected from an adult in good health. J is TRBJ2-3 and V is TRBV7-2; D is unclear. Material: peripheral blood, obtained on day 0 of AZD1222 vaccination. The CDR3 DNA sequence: TGTGCCAGCAGCTCCCCAGGCACGCAGTATTTT. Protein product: CASSSPGTQYF.